This T cell receptor (beta chain) was observed in a study of regulatory T cells in long-lasting Graves disease. Arm-PCR of CDR3 regions and iRepertoire HTBI primers were used to build TCR beta libraries. TCRdb passed the multiplex PCR reads through MiXCR, listing each CDR3 protein once. Of 500,000 to 700,000 distinct CDR3 sequences listed, approximately 31% were seen once; the top ten hold 35% to 55%. This sample's time point: persistent/refractory GD, antithyroid drugs over 5 years with positive TRAb. Generation of the TCR library employed RNA extracted from PBMCs. This clonotype was detected many times. Source: peripheral blood mononuclear cells (PBMCs), taken when the disease was refractory, from a patient treated with antithyroid drugs. The clonotype was recovered from a female donor with Graves disease.

The CDR3 spells CASSSSKRHEQYF. The CDR3 DNA is TGTGCCAGCAGCTCGAGTAAACGGCACGAGCAGTACTTC. The rearrangement links TRBV11-2 to TRBJ2-7, with D unresolved. This CDR3 is 13 amino acids long. Deletions cut 4 bases from V and 5 bases from J, with 12 bases between. Germline loops: CDR1 SGHAT, CDR2 FQNNGV.